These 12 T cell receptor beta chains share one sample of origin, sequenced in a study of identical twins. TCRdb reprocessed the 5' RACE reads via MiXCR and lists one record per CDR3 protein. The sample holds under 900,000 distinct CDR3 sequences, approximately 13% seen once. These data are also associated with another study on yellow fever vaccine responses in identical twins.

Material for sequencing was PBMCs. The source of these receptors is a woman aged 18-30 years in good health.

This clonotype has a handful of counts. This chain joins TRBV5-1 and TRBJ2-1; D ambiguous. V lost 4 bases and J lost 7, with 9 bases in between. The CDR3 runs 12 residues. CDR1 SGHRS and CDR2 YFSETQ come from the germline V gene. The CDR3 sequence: CASSRMGNEQFF. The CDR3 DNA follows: TGCGCCAGCAGCCGGATGGGAAATGAGCAGTTCTTC.

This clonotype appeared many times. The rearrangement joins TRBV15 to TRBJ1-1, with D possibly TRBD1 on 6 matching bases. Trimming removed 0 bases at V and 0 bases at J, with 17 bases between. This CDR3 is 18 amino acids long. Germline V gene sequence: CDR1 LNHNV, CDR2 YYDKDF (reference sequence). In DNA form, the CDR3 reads TGTGCCACCAGCAGAGATTCGTCGGGACACCGGATGAACACTGAAGCTTTCTTT. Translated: CATSRDSSGHRMNTEAFF.

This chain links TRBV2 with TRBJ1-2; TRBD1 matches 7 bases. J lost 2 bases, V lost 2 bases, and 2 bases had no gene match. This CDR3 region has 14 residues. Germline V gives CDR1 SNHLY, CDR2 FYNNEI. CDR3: CASSEQGVNYGYTF. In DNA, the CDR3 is TGTGCCAGCAGTGAACAGGGGGTGAACTATGGCTACACCTTC.

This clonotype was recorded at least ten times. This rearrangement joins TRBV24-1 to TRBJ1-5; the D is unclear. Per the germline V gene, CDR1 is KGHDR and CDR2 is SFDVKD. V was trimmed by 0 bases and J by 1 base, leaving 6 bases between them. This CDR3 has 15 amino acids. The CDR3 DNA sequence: TGTGCCACCAGTGATTTGGGTGAGAGCAATCAGCCCCAGCATTTT. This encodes CATSDLGESNQPQHF.

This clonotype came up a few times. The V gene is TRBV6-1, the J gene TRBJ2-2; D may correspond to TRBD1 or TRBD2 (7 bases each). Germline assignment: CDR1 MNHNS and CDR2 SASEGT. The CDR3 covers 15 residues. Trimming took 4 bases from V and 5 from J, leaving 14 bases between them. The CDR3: CASSAGTAGTGELFF. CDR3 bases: TGTGCCAGCAGTGCCGGGACAGCGGGGACCGGGGAGCTGTTTTTT.

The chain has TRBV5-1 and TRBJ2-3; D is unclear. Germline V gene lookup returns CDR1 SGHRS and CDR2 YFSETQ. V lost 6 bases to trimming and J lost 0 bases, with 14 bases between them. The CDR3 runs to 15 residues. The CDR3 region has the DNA TGCGCCAGCACTCCGAGCTGGATTAGCACAGATACGCAGTATTTT. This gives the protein CASTPSWISTDTQYF.

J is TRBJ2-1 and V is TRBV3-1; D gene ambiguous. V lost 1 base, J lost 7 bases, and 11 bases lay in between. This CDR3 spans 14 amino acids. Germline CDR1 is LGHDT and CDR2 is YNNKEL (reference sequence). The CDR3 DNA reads TGTGCCAGCAGCCAAGGACGGGTCGATAATGAGCAGTTCTTC. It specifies CASSQGRVDNEQFF.

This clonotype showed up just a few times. In DNA, the CDR3 is TGTGCCAGCAGTGAAAGGGGGACTAGCGGGATCTCTGGGGCCAACGTCCTGACTTTC. As protein: CASSERGTSGISGANVLTF. The chain has TRBV2 and TRBJ2-6; 13 nucleotides align to TRBD2. The CDR3 contains 19 residues. CDR1 SNHLY and CDR2 FYNNEI come from the germline V gene. The V segment lost 2 bases and the J segment 0 bases; nucleotides outside the gene matches: 4.

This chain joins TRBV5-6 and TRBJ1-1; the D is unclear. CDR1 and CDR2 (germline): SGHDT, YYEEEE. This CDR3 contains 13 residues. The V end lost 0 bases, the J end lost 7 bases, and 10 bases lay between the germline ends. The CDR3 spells CASSLVRFDEAFF. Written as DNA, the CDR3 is TGTGCCAGCAGCTTGGTAAGGTTTGATGAAGCTTTCTTT. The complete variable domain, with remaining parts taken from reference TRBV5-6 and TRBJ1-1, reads DAGVTQSPTHLIKTRGQQVTLRCSPKSGHDTVSWYQQALGQGPQFIFQYYEEEERQRGNFPDRFSGHQFPNYSSELNVNALLLGDSALYLCASSLVRFDEAFFGQGTRLTVV.

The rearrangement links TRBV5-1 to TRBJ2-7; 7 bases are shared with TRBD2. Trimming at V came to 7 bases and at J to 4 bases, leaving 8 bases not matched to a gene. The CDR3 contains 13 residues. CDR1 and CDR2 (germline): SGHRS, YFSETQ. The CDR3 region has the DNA TGCGCCAGCGGCCGTTCGCGGGAGTACGAGCAGTACTTC. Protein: CASGRSREYEQYF. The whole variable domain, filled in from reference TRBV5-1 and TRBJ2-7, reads KAGVTQTPRYLIKTRGQQVTLSCSPISGHRSVSWYQQTPGQGLQFLFEYFSETQRNKGNFPGRFSGRQFSNSRSEMNVSTLELGDSALYLCASGRSREYEQYFGPGTRLTVT.

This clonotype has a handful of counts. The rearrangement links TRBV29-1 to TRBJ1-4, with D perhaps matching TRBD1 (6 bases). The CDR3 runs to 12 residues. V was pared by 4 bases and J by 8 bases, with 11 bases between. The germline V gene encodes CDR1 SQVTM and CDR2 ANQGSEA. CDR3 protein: CSVAQGREKLFF. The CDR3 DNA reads TGCAGCGTTGCACAGGGTCGAGAAAAACTGTTTTTT. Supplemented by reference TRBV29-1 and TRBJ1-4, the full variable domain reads SAVISQKPSRDICQRGTSLTIQCQVDSQVTMMFWYRQQPGQSLTLIATANQGSEATYESGFVIDKFPISRPNLTFSTLTVSNMSPEDSSIYLCSVAQGREKLFFGSGTQLSVL.

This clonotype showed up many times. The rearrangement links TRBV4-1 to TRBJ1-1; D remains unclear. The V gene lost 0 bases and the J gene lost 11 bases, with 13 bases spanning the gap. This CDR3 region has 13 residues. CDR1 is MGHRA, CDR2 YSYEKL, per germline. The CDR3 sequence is CASSQDLRSMAFF. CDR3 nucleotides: TGCGCCAGCAGCCAAGATCTTCGGTCGATGGCTTTCTTT.